A selection of T cell receptor beta chains follows, all from one sample in a study of blood T cell repertoires in COVID-19. Libraries were prepared by immunoSEQ multiplex PCR; TCRdb keeps only in-frame clonotypes and omits some of them. The table lists approximately 320,000 clones, about 88% of them singletons. The sample was PBMCs or T cells enriched from blood (not recorded which). Every receptor here comes from a man in his sixties who had recovered from COVID-19. Each CDR3 is given with its conserved first and last residue. D genes are given only for firm matches. Clone size is not always given. Where it is, it says once, few, many or a class for expanded clones.

abundance: NA
j_gene: TRBJ1-1
d_gene: TRBD1
v_gene: TRBV27
CDR3nt: TGTGCCAGCAGTGCCGGACAGGGAAGCACTGAAGCTTTCTTT
CDR3aa: CASSAGQGSTEAFF

abundance: once
j_gene: TRBJ2-7
d_gene: NA
v_gene: TRBV5-6
CDR3nt: TGTGCCAGCAGCTTGATTAGCGGAAGGACCTTCGAGCAGTACTTC
CDR3aa: CASSLISGRTFEQYF

abundance: NA
j_gene: TRBJ2-2
d_gene: TRBD2
v_gene: TRBV11-3
CDR3nt: TGTGCCAGCAGCGAAGGCCTAGGGACTAGCGGGAGGAGACGGGAGCTGTTTTTT
CDR3aa: CASSEGLGTSGRRRELFF

abundance: NA
j_gene: TRBJ1-5
d_gene: NA
v_gene: TRBV11-1
CDR3nt: TGTGCCAGCAGCTCCAGGGTCGATCAGCCCCAGCATTTT
CDR3aa: CASSSRVDQPQHF

abundance: NA
j_gene: TRBJ2-1
d_gene: TRBD2
v_gene: TRBV18
CDR3nt: TGTGCCAGCTCACAGACTAGCGGGAGTTCCAATGAGCAGTTCTTC
CDR3aa: CASSQTSGSSNEQFF

abundance: NA
j_gene: TRBJ1-1
d_gene: NA
v_gene: TRBV13
CDR3nt: TGTGCCAGCAGCATCGCCTACTTGAACACTGAAGCTTTCTTT
CDR3aa: CASSIAYLNTEAFF

abundance: NA
j_gene: TRBJ2-7
d_gene: TRBD1
v_gene: TRBV7-2
CDR3nt: TGTGCCAGCAGCTTATCCGGGACAGGGGCTTACGAGCAGTACTTC
CDR3aa: CASSLSGTGAYEQYF

abundance: NA
j_gene: TRBJ1-5
d_gene: TRBD1
v_gene: TRBV9
CDR3nt: TGTGCCAGCAGCGAGTGGGACAGAAATCAGCCCCAGCATTTT
CDR3aa: CASSEWDRNQPQHF

abundance: NA
j_gene: TRBJ1-4
d_gene: NA
v_gene: TRBV6-5
CDR3nt: TGTGCCAGCAGTTACTCGGGGGCCCGGACTGAAAAACTGTTTTTT
CDR3aa: CASSYSGARTEKLFF

abundance: NA
j_gene: TRBJ1-2
d_gene: TRBD1
v_gene: TRBV9
CDR3nt: TGTGCCAGCAGCGGACCGGGACAGGCTGCCAGCACCTTC
CDR3aa: CASSGPGQAASTF

abundance: NA
j_gene: TRBJ2-1
d_gene: TRBD2
v_gene: TRBV3-1/TRBV3-2
CDR3nt: TGTGCCAGCAGCCTAAACGGACTAGCGGGGTTATGGCAGTTCTTC
CDR3aa: CASSLNGLAGLWQFF

abundance: NA
j_gene: TRBJ2-2
d_gene: NA
v_gene: TRBV11-1
CDR3nt: TGTGCCAGCGGGGGGACTTACACCGGGGAGCTGTTTTTT
CDR3aa: CASGGTYTGELFF

abundance: NA
j_gene: TRBJ2-1
d_gene: NA
v_gene: TRBV9
CDR3nt: TGTGCCAGCAGCGTAGACGGGGGATTAGAGCAGTTCTTC
CDR3aa: CASSVDGGLEQFF

abundance: NA
j_gene: TRBJ2-1
d_gene: NA
v_gene: TRBV7-9
CDR3nt: TGTGCCAGCAGCTTAGCGGGTGGACAAACTGTTGAGCAGTTCTTC
CDR3aa: CASSLAGGQTVEQFF

abundance: once
j_gene: TRBJ2-5
d_gene: NA
v_gene: TRBV9
CDR3nt: TGTGCCAGCAGCGTAGCCCCCGTCCAAGAGACCCAGTACTTC
CDR3aa: CASSVAPVQETQYF

abundance: NA
j_gene: TRBJ2-3
d_gene: TRBD1
v_gene: TRBV11-3
CDR3nt: TGTGCCAGCAGTTATAGGGGGCAAACAGATACGCAGTATTTT
CDR3aa: CASSYRGQTDTQYF

abundance: NA
j_gene: TRBJ1-1
d_gene: TRBD1
v_gene: TRBV27
CDR3nt: TGTGCCAGTAAACTATGGGGACAGGGTCATCTTCCCACGGCGGACACTGAAGCTTTCTTT
CDR3aa: CASKLWGQGHLPTADTEAFF

abundance: NA
j_gene: TRBJ1-2
d_gene: TRBD1
v_gene: TRBV15
CDR3nt: TGTGCCACCAGCACCGTGACAGGGTATGGCTACACCTTC
CDR3aa: CATSTVTGYGYTF

abundance: NA
j_gene: TRBJ1-2
d_gene: NA
v_gene: TRBV3-1/TRBV3-2
CDR3nt: TGTGCCAGCAGCCGACTCGGAGGCTACACCTTC
CDR3aa: CASSRLGGYTF

abundance: NA
j_gene: TRBJ2-7
d_gene: NA
v_gene: TRBV7-8
CDR3nt: TGTGCCAGCAGCCGGATCGGGGTCCAAACCTACGAGCAGTACTTC
CDR3aa: CASSRIGVQTYEQYF

abundance: NA
j_gene: TRBJ1-2
d_gene: NA
v_gene: TRBV7-2
CDR3nt: TGTGCCAGCAGCTTAGACAGCTTTAACTATGGCTACACCTTC
CDR3aa: CASSLDSFNYGYTF

abundance: once
j_gene: TRBJ1-5
d_gene: TRBD1
v_gene: TRBV11-2
CDR3nt: TGTGCCAGCAGCGCCTCGACAGGGGGCAATCAGCCCCAGCATTTT
CDR3aa: CASSASTGGNQPQHF

abundance: NA
j_gene: TRBJ1-2
d_gene: TRBD1
v_gene: TRBV29-1
CDR3nt: TGCAGCGTGGACAGGGGGATTAACTATGGCTACACCTTC
CDR3aa: CSVDRGINYGYTF

abundance: few
j_gene: TRBJ1-3
d_gene: TRBD1
v_gene: TRBV27
CDR3nt: TGTGCCAGCAGGAGGACAGGGGCTGGAAACACCATATATTTT
CDR3aa: CASRRTGAGNTIYF

abundance: few
j_gene: TRBJ2-7
d_gene: NA
v_gene: TRBV7-2
CDR3nt: TGTGCCAGCAGCTTATTGGTCGTTAGCGGTTACGAGCAGTACTTC
CDR3aa: CASSLLVVSGYEQYF

abundance: NA
j_gene: TRBJ1-6
d_gene: TRBD1
v_gene: TRBV5-1
CDR3nt: TGCGCCAGCAGCCCGGGACAGGGGGAATCACCCCTCCACTTT
CDR3aa: CASSPGQGESPLHF

abundance: NA
j_gene: TRBJ2-1
d_gene: NA
v_gene: TRBV5-6
CDR3nt: TGTGCCAGCAGCTTGGCCGCCTTTAGCGATGAGCAGTTCTTC
CDR3aa: CASSLAAFSDEQFF

abundance: NA
j_gene: TRBJ2-7
d_gene: NA
v_gene: TRBV4-1
CDR3nt: TGCGCCAGCAGCCAAGGGTTCCGGGGCGAGCAGTACTTC
CDR3aa: CASSQGFRGEQYF

abundance: NA
j_gene: TRBJ1-1
d_gene: TRBD1
v_gene: TRBV6-2/TRBV6-3
CDR3nt: TGTGCCAGCAGTTACCGGGACAGTCGAACTGAAGCTTTCTTT
CDR3aa: CASSYRDSRTEAFF

abundance: once
j_gene: TRBJ2-7
d_gene: TRBD1
v_gene: TRBV18
CDR3nt: TGTGCCAGCTCACAGGGGACAGGGGTTTACGAGCAGTACTTC
CDR3aa: CASSQGTGVYEQYF

abundance: NA
j_gene: TRBJ2-5
d_gene: NA
v_gene: TRBV6-6
CDR3nt: TGTGCCAGTTTGTCTTCGCAAGAGACCCAGTACTTC
CDR3aa: CASLSSQETQYF

abundance: NA
j_gene: TRBJ2-7
d_gene: TRBD2
v_gene: TRBV4-3
CDR3nt: TGCGCCAGCAGCCAAGATCGCGGGGGGATCTACGAGCAGTACTTC
CDR3aa: CASSQDRGGIYEQYF

abundance: NA
j_gene: TRBJ1-5
d_gene: NA
v_gene: TRBV19
CDR3nt: TGTGCCAGTAGTTTGAGCGGCATCGGACAGCCCCAGCATTTT
CDR3aa: CASSLSGIGQPQHF

abundance: NA
j_gene: TRBJ2-3
d_gene: NA
v_gene: TRBV27
CDR3nt: TGTGCCAGCAGGGGCAGGAGGGGGCCAGATACGCAGTATTTT
CDR3aa: CASRGRRGPDTQYF

abundance: once
j_gene: TRBJ1-1
d_gene: NA
v_gene: TRBV27
CDR3nt: TGTGCCAGCAGTTTATACCCCCCAAACATGAACACTGAAGCTTTCTTT
CDR3aa: CASSLYPPNMNTEAFF

abundance: NA
j_gene: TRBJ2-1
d_gene: NA
v_gene: TRBV27
CDR3nt: TGTGCCAGCAGTTTAGGGTGGGCGGGGACGAGCTCCTACAATGAGCAGTTCTTC
CDR3aa: CASSLGWAGTSSYNEQFF

abundance: NA
j_gene: TRBJ2-7
d_gene: NA
v_gene: TRBV3-1/TRBV3-2
CDR3nt: TGTGCCGAGCCTTGCGGGGACAGACCCTACGAGCAGTACTTC
CDR3aa: CAEPCGDRPYEQYF

abundance: NA
j_gene: TRBJ2-5
d_gene: NA
v_gene: TRBV29-1
CDR3nt: TGCAGCGTTGAAGATGTTCGGAGGGGCGAGACCCAGTACTTC
CDR3aa: CSVEDVRRGETQYF

abundance: NA
j_gene: TRBJ2-3
d_gene: TRBD1
v_gene: TRBV2
CDR3nt: TGTGCCAGCAGTGCACTAGGACAGGGCAGCACAGATACGCAGTATTTT
CDR3aa: CASSALGQGSTDTQYF

abundance: NA
j_gene: TRBJ2-1
d_gene: NA
v_gene: TRBV5-1
CDR3nt: TGCGCCAGCAGCTTGGCCGACAATGAGCAGTTCTTC
CDR3aa: CASSLADNEQFF

abundance: NA
j_gene: TRBJ2-3
d_gene: TRBD1
v_gene: TRBV6-5
CDR3nt: TGTGCCAGCAGTCCGACAGGGCGTAAAGATACGCAGTATTTT
CDR3aa: CASSPTGRKDTQYF

abundance: NA
j_gene: TRBJ1-3
d_gene: NA
v_gene: TRBV5-5
CDR3nt: TGTGCCAGCATCCAAGGGGCAGGATTGCCTGGAAACACCATATATTTT
CDR3aa: CASIQGAGLPGNTIYF

abundance: NA
j_gene: TRBJ1-2
d_gene: TRBD1
v_gene: TRBV23-1
CDR3nt: TGCGCCAGCAGTCAAAGGGGGGAGACAGGGGCAGGTATCTATGGCTACACCTTC
CDR3aa: CASSQRGETGAGIYGYTF

abundance: NA
j_gene: TRBJ2-7
d_gene: TRBD2
v_gene: TRBV19
CDR3nt: TGTGCCAGTAGTACCGGGCGAGCGGGAGCCCACGAGCAGTACTTC
CDR3aa: CASSTGRAGAHEQYF

abundance: NA
j_gene: TRBJ1-2
d_gene: TRBD1
v_gene: TRBV5-1
CDR3nt: TGCGCCAGCAGCTTCCGGGACAGCGGTTCGGGATATCGTGGCTACACCTTC
CDR3aa: CASSFRDSGSGYRGYTF

abundance: NA
j_gene: TRBJ2-7
d_gene: NA
v_gene: TRBV4-3
CDR3nt: TGCGCCAGCAGCCAACCTAACATACAGGGCTGCGAGCAGTACTTC
CDR3aa: CASSQPNIQGCEQYF

abundance: NA
j_gene: TRBJ1-1
d_gene: TRBD1
v_gene: TRBV11-2
CDR3nt: TGTGCCAGCAGCCGCAAGACAGGGGCCATGAACACTGAAGCTTTCTTT
CDR3aa: CASSRKTGAMNTEAFF

abundance: NA
j_gene: TRBJ2-5
d_gene: TRBD1
v_gene: TRBV9
CDR3nt: TGTGCCAGCGGAACCGGGACAGGGGGTCTGGCTAGGGAGACCCAGTACTTC
CDR3aa: CASGTGTGGLARETQYF

abundance: NA
j_gene: TRBJ2-7
d_gene: NA
v_gene: TRBV18
CDR3nt: TGTGCCAGCTCACCCAATCCCCTGGGGAGCTCCTACGAGCAGTACTTC
CDR3aa: CASSPNPLGSSYEQYF